Following are 2 T cell receptor beta chains from one sample sequenced in a study of blood T cell repertoires in COVID-19 (dated by TCRdb to 2020 to 2022). The library was made by the immunoSEQ multiplex PCR assay. TCRdb obtained this table from immuneACCESS and retained in-frame rearrangements with V and J assigned. These tables miss some clones; where compared with another copy, unresolved V genes account for less than half of the shortfall, and the remainder is unexplained. This sample has 250,000 or so clones in its table, and 75% to 90% of those were observed once. The ten biggest clones cover over 4% of the sample. Input material: PBMCs or T cells enriched from blood (not recorded which). The receptors were gathered from a woman in her twenties or thirties with acute COVID-19.

The chain recombines TRBV18 with TRBJ2-1; 7 nucleotides line up with TRBD1. V dropped 4 bases and J dropped 10; count of bases not matched to a gene: 10. In germline, CDR1 is KGHSH, CDR2 LQKENI. The length of the CDR3 is 14 residues. The CDR3 coding sequence is TGTGCCAGCTCACAAGAACGACAGGGTCAGGAGCAGTTCTTC. Amino acids: CASSQERQGQEQFF.

The chain uses TRBV7-6 and TRBJ1-2; the match to TRBD1 covers 12 bases. The CDR3 loop spans 15 amino acids. V was clipped by 2 bases and J by 7 bases; unmatched bases: 5. Germline V CDR1 and CDR2: SGHVS, FNYEAQ. CDR3 residues: CASSLTGTGGFGYTF. DNA of the CDR3: TGTGCCAGCAGCTTAACCGGGACAGGGGGCTTTGGCTACACCTTC.